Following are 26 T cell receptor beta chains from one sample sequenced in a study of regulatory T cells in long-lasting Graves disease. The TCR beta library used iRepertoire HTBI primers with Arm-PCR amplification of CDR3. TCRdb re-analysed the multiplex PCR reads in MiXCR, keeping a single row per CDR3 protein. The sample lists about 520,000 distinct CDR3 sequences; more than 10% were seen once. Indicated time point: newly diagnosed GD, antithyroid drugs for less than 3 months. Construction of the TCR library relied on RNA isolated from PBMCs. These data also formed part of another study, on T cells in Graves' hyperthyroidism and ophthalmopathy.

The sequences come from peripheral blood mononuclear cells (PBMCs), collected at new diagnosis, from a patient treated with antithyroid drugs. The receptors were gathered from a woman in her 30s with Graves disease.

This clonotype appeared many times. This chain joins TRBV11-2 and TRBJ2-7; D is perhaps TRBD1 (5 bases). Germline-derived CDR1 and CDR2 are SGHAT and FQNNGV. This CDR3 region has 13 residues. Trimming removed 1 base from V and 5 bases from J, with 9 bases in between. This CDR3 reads CASSLAGFDEQYF. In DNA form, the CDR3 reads TGTGCCAGCAGCTTAGCAGGGTTCGACGAGCAGTACTTC. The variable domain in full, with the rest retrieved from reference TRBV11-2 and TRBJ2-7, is EAGVAQSPRYKIIEKRQSVAFWCNPISGHATLYWYQQILGQGPKLLIQFQNNGVVDDSQLPKDRFSAERLKGVDSTLKIQPAKLEDSAVYLCASSLAGFDEQYFGPGTRLTVT.

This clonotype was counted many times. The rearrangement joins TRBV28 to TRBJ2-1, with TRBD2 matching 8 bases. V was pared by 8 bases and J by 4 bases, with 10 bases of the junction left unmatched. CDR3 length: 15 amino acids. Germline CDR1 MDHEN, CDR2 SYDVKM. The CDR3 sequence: CASEALAGSYNEQFF. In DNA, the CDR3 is TGTGCCAGCGAGGCCTTAGCGGGGAGTTACAATGAGCAGTTCTTC.

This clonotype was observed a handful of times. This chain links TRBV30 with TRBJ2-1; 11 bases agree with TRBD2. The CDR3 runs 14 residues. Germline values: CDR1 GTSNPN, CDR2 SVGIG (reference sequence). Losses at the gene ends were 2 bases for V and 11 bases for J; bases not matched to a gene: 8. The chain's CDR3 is CAWSRFTSGSQQFF. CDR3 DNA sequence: TGTGCCTGGAGTAGGTTTACTAGCGGGAGTCAGCAGTTCTTC.

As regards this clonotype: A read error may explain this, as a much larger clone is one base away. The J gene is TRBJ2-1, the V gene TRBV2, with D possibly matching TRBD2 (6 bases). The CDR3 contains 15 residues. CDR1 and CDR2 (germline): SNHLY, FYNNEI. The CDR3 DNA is TGTGCCAGCAGTGATTCCGGGACTCCCAAAAACATTCAGCACTTC. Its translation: CASSDSGTPKNIQHF.

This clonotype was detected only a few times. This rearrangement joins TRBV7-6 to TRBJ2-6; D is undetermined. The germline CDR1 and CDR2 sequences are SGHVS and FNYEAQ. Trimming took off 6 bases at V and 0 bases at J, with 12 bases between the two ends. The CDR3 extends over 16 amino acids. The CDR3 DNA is TGTGCCAGCAGGGACCCTGATTTCTCTGGGGCCAACGTCCTGACTTTC. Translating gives CASRDPDFSGANVLTF.

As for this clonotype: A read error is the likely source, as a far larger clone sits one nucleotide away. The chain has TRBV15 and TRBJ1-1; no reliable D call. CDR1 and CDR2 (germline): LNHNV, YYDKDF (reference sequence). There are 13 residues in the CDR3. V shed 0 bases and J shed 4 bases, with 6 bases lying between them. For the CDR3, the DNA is TGTGCCACCAGCAGAGACTGGGGCACTGAAGCTTTCTTT. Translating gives CATSRDWGTEAFF.

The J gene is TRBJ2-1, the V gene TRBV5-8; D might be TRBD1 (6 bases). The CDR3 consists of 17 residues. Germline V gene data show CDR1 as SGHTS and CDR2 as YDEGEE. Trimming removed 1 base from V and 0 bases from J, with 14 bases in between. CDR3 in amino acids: CASSLPAGAFSYNEQFF. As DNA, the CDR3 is TGTGCCAGCAGCTTGCCGGCAGGGGCCTTCTCCTACAATGAGCAGTTCTTC.

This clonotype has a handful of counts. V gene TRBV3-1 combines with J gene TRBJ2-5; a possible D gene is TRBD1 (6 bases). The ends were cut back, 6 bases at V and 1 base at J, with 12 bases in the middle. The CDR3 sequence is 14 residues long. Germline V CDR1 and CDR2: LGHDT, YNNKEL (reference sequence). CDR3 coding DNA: TGTGCCAGCAGTACTCTAGGGGGCCAAGAGACCCAGTACTTC. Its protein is CASSTLGGQETQYF.

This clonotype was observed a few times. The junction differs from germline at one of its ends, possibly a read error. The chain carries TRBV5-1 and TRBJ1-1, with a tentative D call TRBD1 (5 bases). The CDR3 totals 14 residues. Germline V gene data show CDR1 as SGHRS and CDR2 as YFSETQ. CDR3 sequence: CASSLLGPGTKAFF. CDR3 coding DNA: TGCGCCAGCAGCTTGTTGGGACCGGGCACTAAAGCTTTCTTT. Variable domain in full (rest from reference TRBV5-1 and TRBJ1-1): KAGVTQTPRYLIKTRGQQVTLSCSPISGHRSVSWYQQTPGQGLQFLFEYFSETQRNKGNFPGRFSGRQFSNSRSEMNVSTLELGDSALYLCASSLLGPGTKAFFGQGTRLTVV.

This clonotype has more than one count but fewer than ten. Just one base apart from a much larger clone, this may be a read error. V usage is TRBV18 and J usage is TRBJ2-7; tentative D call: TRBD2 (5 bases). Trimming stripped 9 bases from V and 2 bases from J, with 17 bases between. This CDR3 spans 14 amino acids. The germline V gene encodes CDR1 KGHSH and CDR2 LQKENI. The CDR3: CARSPGVRTYEQYF. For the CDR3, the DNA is TGTGCCAGATCCCCCGGGGTCAGGACCTACGAGCAGTACTTC.

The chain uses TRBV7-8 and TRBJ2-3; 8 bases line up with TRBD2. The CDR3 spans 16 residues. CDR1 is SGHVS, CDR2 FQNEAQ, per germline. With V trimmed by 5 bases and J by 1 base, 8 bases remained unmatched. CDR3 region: CASSAIAGLGTDTQYF. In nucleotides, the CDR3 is TGTGCCAGCAGCGCCATAGCGGGGCTAGGCACAGATACGCAGTATTTT.

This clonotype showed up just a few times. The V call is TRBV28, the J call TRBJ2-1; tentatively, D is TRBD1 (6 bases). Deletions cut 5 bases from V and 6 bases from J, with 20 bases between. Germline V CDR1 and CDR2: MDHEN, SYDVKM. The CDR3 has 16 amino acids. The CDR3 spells CASSQILMGAINEQFF. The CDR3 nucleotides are TGTGCCAGCAGTCAGATTTTGATGGGGGCCATCAATGAGCAGTTCTTC.

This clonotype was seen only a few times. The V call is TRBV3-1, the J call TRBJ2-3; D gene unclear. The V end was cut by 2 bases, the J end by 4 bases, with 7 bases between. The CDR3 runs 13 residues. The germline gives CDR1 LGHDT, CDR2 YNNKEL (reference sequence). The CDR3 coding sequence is TGTGCCAGCAGCCAATGGTTTCCAGATACGCAGTATTTT. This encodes CASSQWFPDTQYF.

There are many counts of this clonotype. This CDR3 reads CASSPPAGHEQYF. CDR3 bases: TGTGCCAGCTCACCACCCGCAGGGCACGAGCAGTACTTC. The chain links TRBV18 to TRBJ2-7; TRBD1 is a possible D gene (5 bases). In germline, CDR1 is KGHSH, CDR2 LQKENI. The length of the CDR3 is 13 residues. Trimming removed 0 bases from V and 5 bases from J, with 8 bases in between.

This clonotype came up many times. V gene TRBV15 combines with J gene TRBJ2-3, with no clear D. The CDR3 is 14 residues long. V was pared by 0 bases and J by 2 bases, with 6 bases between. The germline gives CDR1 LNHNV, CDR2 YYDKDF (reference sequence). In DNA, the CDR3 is TGTGCCACCAGCAGAGATAGGGCCACAGATACGCAGTATTTT. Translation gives CATSRDRATDTQYF.

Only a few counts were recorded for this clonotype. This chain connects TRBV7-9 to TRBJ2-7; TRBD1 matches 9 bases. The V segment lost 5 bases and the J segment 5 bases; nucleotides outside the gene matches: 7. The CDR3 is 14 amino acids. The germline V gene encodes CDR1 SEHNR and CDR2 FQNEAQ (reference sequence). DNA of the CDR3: TGTGCCAGCAGCCGGGACAGGGTCGCCAACGAGCAGTACTTC. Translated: CASSRDRVANEQYF.

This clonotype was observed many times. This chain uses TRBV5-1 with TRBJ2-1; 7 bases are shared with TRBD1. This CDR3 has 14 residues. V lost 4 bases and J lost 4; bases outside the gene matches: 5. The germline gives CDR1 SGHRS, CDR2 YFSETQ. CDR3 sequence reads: CASSQSQGYNEQFF. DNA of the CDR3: TGCGCCAGCAGCCAGTCACAGGGGTACAATGAGCAGTTCTTC.

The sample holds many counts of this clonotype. Here the CDR3 reads CATSGTGGSEQYF. CDR3 nucleotides: TGTGCCACCTCCGGGACGGGGGGTTCCGAGCAGTACTTC. The J gene is TRBJ2-7, the V gene TRBV24-1, with TRBD2 identical over 7 bases. Germline V CDR1 and CDR2: KGHDR, SFDVKD. The ends lost 9 bases at V and 6 bases at J; junction bases unmatched: 10. CDR3 length: 13 residues.

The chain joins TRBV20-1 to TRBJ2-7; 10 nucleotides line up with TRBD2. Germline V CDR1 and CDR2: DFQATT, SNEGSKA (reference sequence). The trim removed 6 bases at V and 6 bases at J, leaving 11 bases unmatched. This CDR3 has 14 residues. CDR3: CSARTSGSWAEQYF. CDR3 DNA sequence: TGCAGTGCGAGGACTAGCGGTAGCTGGGCCGAGCAGTACTTC.

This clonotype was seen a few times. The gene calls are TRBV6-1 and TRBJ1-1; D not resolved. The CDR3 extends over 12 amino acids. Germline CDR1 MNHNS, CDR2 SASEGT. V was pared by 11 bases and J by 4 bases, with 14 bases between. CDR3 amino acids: CASSHGVTEAFF. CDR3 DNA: TGTGCCTCCTCCCACGGCGTCACTGAAGCTTTCTTT.

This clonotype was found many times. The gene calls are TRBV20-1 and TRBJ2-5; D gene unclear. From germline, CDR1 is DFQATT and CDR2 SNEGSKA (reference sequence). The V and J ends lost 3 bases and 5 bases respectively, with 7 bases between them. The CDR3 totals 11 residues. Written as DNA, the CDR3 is TGCAGTGCTAGTTGGTCGGAGACCCAGTACTTC. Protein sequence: CSASWSETQYF.

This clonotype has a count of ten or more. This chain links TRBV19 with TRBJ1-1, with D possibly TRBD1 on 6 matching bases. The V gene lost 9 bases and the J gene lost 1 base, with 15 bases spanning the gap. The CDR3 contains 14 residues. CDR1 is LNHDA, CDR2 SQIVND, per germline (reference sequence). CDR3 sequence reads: CASKKGQTNTEAFF. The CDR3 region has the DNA TGTGCCAGCAAAAAAGGACAGACGAACACTGAAGCTTTCTTT. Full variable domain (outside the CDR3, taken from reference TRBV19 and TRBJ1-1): DGGITQSPKYLFRKEGQNVTLSCEQNLNHDAMYWYRQDPGQGLRLIYYSQIVNDFQKGDIAEGYSVSREKKESFPLTVTSAQKNPTAFYLCASKKGQTNTEAFFGQGTRLTVV.

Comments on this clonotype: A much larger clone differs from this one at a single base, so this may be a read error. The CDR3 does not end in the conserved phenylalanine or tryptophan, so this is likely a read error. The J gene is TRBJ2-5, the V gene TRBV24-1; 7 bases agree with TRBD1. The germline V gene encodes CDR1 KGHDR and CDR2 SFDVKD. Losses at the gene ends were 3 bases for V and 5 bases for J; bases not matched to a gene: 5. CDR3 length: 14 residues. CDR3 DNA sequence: TGTGCCACCAGTGATACAGGGGAGAGTGAGACCCAGTACTCC. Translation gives CATSDTGESETQYS.

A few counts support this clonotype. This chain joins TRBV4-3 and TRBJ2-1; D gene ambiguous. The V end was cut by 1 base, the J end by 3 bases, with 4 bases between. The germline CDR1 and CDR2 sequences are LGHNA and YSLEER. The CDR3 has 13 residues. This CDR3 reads CASSQGFYNEQFF. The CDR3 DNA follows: TGCGCCAGCAGCCAAGGATTCTACAATGAGCAGTTCTTC.

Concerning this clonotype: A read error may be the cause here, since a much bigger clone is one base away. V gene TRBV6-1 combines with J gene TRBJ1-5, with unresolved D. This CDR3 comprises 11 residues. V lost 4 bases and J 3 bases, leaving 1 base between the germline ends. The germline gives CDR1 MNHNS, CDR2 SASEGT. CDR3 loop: CASSANQPQHF. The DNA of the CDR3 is TGTGCCAGCAGTGCCAATCAGCCCCAGCATTTT.

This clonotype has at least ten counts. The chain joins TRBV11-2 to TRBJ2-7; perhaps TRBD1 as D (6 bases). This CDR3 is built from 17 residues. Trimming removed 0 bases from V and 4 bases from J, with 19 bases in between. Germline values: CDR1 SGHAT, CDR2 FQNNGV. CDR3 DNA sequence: TGTGCCAGCAGCTTAGATCGGGCCAGGGGATTCATTTACGAGCAGTACTTC. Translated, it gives CASSLDRARGFIYEQYF.